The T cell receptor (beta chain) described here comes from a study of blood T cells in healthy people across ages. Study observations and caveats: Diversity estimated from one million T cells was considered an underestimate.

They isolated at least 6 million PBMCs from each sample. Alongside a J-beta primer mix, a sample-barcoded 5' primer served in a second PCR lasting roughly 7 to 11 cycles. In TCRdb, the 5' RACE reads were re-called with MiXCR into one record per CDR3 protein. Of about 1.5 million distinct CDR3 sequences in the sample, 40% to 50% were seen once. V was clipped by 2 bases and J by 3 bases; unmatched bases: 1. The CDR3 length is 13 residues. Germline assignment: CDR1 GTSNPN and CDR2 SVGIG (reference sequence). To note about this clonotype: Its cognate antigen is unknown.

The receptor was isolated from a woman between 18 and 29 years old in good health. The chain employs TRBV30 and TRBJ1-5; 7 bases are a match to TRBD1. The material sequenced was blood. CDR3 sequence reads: CAWSTGVNQPQHF. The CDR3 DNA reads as TGTGCCTGGAGTACAGGGGTCAATCAGCCCCAGCATTTT.